These T cell receptor beta chains were read from a single sample in a study of CD8 T cells in ankylosing spondylitis. TCRdb reanalysed the 5' RACE reads using MiXCR and keeps one entry per CDR3 protein. The sample carries 200,000 to 300,000 distinct CDR3 sequences, 10% to 13% recorded once. The sample was blood, either unsorted or a sorted T cell fraction (not recorded which). Receptors originate from a male donor with ankylosing spondylitis or in good health (not recorded which). Each CDR3 is given with its conserved first and last residue. A D gene is named only where the DNA matches it firmly.

TRBV9	TRBD1	TRBJ1-4	14	CASSRQGSNEKLFF
TRBV10-3	.	TRBJ2-3	13	CAISVQASDTQYF
TRBV6-6	.	TRBJ2-2	13	CASSYRGTGELFF
TRBV7-2	.	TRBJ1-1	14	CASSSVVKGTEAFF
TRBV7-9	.	TRBJ1-1	15	CASSLGWDTPVEAFF
TRBV18	.	TRBJ2-7	13	CASSPMGGYEQYF
TRBV20-1	TRBD2	TRBJ2-1	14	CSARTASGSTEQFF
TRBV27	.	TRBJ1-2	15	CASSLSKGLNYGYTF
TRBV12-3/TRBV12-4	TRBD2	TRBJ2-7	14	CASRPSGGSYEQYF
TRBV20-1	TRBD2	TRBJ2-1	16	CSARLADINAYNEQFF
TRBV5-1	TRBD1	TRBJ2-1	15	CASSSDRVSYNEQFF
TRBV5-1	.	TRBJ2-3	17	CASSGQASGGGTDTQYF
TRBV7-2	.	TRBJ2-7	13	CASSPENTYEQYF
TRBV12-3/TRBV12-4	.	TRBJ2-3	12	CASRPSGDTQYF
TRBV10-2	TRBD2	TRBJ2-5	13	CASSPGGGETQYF
TRBV7-2	TRBD1	TRBJ2-1	16	CASSPEGGSGYNEQFF
TRBV12-3/TRBV12-4	TRBD2	TRBJ2-3	17	CASSPGIGGGAGDTQYF